Here is one T cell receptor beta chain with its context. Its recognized antigen is unknown. Within one base of it there is no much larger clone, and no base qualities were kept. Ophthalmopathy patients were characterized by moderately to severely active disease, a Clinical Activity Score of at least 3, a NOSPECS grade of at least 4, and a disease duration under 3 months. Patients with other autoimmune diseases, uncontrolled infections, pregnancy or lactation were excluded from the study. Clinical symptoms, serum thyroxine, TRAb, thyroid ultrasound and orbital computed tomography formed the basis of the diagnosis. Ficoll-Paque density gradient centrifugation was used to isolate PBMCs from about 10 ml of fresh peripheral blood. Total RNA was extracted using Trizol reagent, and RNA quality was checked on an Agilent 2100 Bioanalyzer. These data originate in a study of Graves' ophthalmopathy and Graves' hyperthyroidism (dated by TCRdb to the late 2010s). Regarding the complete study: Peripheral blood was collected before any treatment was given, at the time of initial diagnosis. TCR beta repertoire signatures were used to distinguish Graves' ophthalmopathy from Graves' hyperthyroidism and to predict progression to ophthalmopathy. For training and testing, the 100 or so patients in the discovery cohort were randomly divided in a 7:3 ratio. Once sampling was done, hyperthyroidism patients were given methimazole at a starting dose of 30 mg daily, while ophthalmopathy patients were given high-dose intravenous methylprednisolone. In total, over 130 blood samples were TCR-sequenced: 40 to 45 ophthalmopathy, roughly 80 hyperthyroidism and roughly 17 hyperthyroidism-to-ophthalmopathy patients. For independent validation, a separate cohort was made up of 18 to 20 hyperthyroidism patients plus 17 patients who later progressed from hyperthyroidism to ophthalmopathy. To explore V-J signatures distinguishing ophthalmopathy from hyperthyroidism, a discovery set of 100 patients (fewer than 45 ophthalmopathy, over 55 stable hyperthyroidism) was enrolled. In more than five hyperthyroidism patients, the T-cell repertoires found in thyroid tissue were compared with those found in blood.

The germline ends are 14 bases apart after V is trimmed by 6 bases and J by 5 bases. From the cysteine through the phenylalanine, the CDR3 covers 13 amino acids. Of all the DNA, just the CDR3 is kept, 39 bases in frame from base 1. CDR1 MDHEN and CDR2 SYDVKM are derived from the germline V gene. For repertoire sequencing, TCR beta CDR3 regions were amplified from RNA transcripts. The first round of RT-PCR was done with HTBI primers and the Qiagen OneStep RT-PCR kit, and was followed by a second round of multiplex PCR, then size selection and purification. Libraries were sequenced on an Illumina HiSeq2000 using paired-end 100 bp reads. On the study's bioinformatics: SOAPnuke was used to process the reads, throwing out any read that had adapters, had uncalled bases, had a mean Phred below 15, or lacked an exact constant-primer or identifier match. COPE v1.2.5 was used to merge high-quality paired reads. Unique nucleotide sequences were defined as clonotypes and aligned to IMGT TRB V, D and J references using MiTCR v1.1. The analysis was limited to V-J combinations with a frequency above 0.0001, which together covered 99% to 99.2% of repertoires. A TCR clonal expansion and chaos score per V-J combination was defined as the ratio of F50 clonal expansion to chaos observed in the TCRdist matrix. Welch's t-statistics and random forest were used to reduce features to 13 V-J combinations, which were fed into a naive Bayes classifier. Thyroid-blood repertoire similarity was quantified with the Morisita-Horn index. The raw public data were reprocessed by TCRdb itself: fastp quality trimming at Q25, MiXCR clonotype calling, in-frame beta chains only. Each entry is one CDR3 protein sequence, shown with its most common DNA and genes. TCRdb's processing, not the authors', yielded these V and J calls. The sample table lists almost 400,000 distinct CDR3 sequences, about a sixth of them with a count of one. Of the sample, 1.6% falls within the top ten clones.

The study at large found these results: Ophthalmopathy was separated from stable hyperthyroidism by the 13-signature model with more than 85% sensitivity and 81% to 84% specificity in cross-validation and with 80%/75% in the test set. No statistical method was used to predetermine the sample size, and group allocation was not hidden from the investigators. In validation, the model predicted ophthalmopathy progression with about 71% sensitivity and around 72% specificity; approximately 12 predicted patients were CT-confirmed with GO in a median of around 6 months. Most expanded thyroid clonotypes with a frequency above 0.001 also appeared in blood, which suggests that blood repertoires may reflect the immune response in the thyroid.

The rearrangement combines TRBV28 with TRBJ2-7; TRBD1 might be the D gene, on 5 matching bases. The receptor was derived from a woman between 18 and 29 years old with Graves' ophthalmopathy. Donor details come from another sample of the same person, matched by shared clones. Material: peripheral blood. This receptor has the CDR3 CASRVTGSNEQYF. The DNA sequence is as follows: TGTGCCAGCAGAGTTACAGGCAGCAACGAGCAGTACTTC. Reference TRBV28 and TRBJ2-7 proteins supply the regions before and after the CDR3; the full variable domain is: DVKVTQSSRYLVKRTGEKVFLECVQDMDHENMFWYRQDPGLGLRLIYFSYDVKMKEKGDIPEGYSVSREKKERFSLILESASTNQTSMYLCASRVTGSNEQYFGPGTRLTVT.